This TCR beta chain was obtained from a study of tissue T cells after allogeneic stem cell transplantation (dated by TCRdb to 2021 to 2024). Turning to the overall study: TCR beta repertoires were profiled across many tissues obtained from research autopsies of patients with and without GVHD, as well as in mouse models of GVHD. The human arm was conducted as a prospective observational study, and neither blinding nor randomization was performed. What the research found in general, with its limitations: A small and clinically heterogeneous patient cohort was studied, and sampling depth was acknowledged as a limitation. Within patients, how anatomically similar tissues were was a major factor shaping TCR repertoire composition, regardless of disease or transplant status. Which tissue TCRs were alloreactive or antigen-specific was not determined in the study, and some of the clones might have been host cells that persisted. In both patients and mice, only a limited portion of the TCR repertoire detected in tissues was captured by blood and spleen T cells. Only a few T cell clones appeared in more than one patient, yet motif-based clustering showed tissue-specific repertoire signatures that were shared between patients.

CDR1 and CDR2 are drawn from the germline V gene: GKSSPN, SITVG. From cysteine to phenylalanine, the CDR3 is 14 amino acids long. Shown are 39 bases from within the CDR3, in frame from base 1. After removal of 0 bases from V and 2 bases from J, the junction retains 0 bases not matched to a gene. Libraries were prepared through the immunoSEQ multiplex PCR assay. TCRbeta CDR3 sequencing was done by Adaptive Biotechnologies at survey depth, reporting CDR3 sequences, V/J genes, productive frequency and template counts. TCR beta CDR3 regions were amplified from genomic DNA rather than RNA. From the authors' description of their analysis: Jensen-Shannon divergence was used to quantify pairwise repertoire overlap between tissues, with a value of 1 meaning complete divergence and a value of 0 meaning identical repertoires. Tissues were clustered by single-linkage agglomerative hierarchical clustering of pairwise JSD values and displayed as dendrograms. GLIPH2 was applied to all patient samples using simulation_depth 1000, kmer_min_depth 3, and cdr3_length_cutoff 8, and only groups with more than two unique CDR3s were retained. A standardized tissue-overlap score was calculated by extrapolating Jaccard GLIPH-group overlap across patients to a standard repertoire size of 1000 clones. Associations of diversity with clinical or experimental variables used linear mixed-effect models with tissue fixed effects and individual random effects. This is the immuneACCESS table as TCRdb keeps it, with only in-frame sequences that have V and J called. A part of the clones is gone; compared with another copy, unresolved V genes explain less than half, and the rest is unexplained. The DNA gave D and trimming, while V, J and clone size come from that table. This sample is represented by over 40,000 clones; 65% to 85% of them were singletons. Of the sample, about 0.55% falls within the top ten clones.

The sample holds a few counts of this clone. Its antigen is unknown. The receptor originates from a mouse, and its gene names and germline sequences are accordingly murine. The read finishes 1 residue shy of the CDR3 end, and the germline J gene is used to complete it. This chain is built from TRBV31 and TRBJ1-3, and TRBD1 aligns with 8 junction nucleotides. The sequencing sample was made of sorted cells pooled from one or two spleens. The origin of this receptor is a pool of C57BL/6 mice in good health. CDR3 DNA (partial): TGTGCCTGGAGTCTACAGGGGGCTGGAAATACGCTCTAT. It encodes CAWSLQGAGNTLY. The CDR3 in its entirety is CAWSLQGAGNTLYF.